There are many counts of the clone carrying this T cell receptor beta chain. As yet, its antigen is unknown. Either OKT3 anti-CD3 antibody or CD3/CD28 beads expanded T cells from blood mononuclear cells over 3 days. The data belong to a study of beta chain bispecific antibodies for T cell cancers. Study as a whole: HPB-ALL carried surface TRBV5-5, while Jurkat carried TRBV12-3.

Clonotype quantities came from unique molecular identifier barcode counts. TCRdb reprocessed the 5' RACE reads via MiXCR and lists one record per CDR3 protein. The sample consists of just over 20,000 distinct CDR3 sequences, over 2% of them appearing once. Overall study findings and caveats: TRBV5-6, highly similar to TRBV5-5, is cross-recognized by anti-TRBV5-5 antibody. The leukemia cells, rather than normal T cells, gave most of the targeted TRBV signal.

V was pared by 4 bases and J by 5 bases, with 26 bases between. The CDR3 totals 18 residues. Germline assignment: CDR1 MDHEN and CDR2 SYDVKM. The TCR originated in a human donor in good health. Some clones in this sample may be carry-over from other donors' samples. The rearrangement joins TRBV28 to TRBJ2-5; D may correspond to TRBD1 or TRBD2 (5 bases each). Input material: healthy donor T cells cultured with leukemia cells. In DNA, the CDR3 is TGTGCCAGCAGTTCGACCTTGTCCGGGGCGGTAAGGAAGGAGACCCAGTACTTC. This sequence encodes CASSSTLSGAVRKETQYF.